The TCR beta chain under discussion was sequenced for a study of STAT3 mutations in large granular lymphocyte leukemia. Germline CDR1 and CDR2: GTSNPN and SVGIG (reference sequence). The CDR3 is 13 amino acids. Trimming removed 3 bases at V and 6 bases at J, with 12 bases between. Method: immunoSEQ multiplex PCR; TCRdb's copy keeps in-frame clones and lacks some. This table has roughly 29,000 clones, over 60% appearing once. Of note for this clone: Its antigen is not identified.

Overall study results and limits: Every T-LGLL patient had at least one immunodominant TCRbeta clonotype. TCR clonotype switching after therapy occurred in about 35% of the 18 patients.

The gene calls are TRBV30 and TRBJ1-5, with D tentatively TRBD1 (6 bases). This TCR was sampled from a woman in her forties or fifties with T-cell large granular lymphocyte leukemia. Some clones in this sample may be carry-over from other donors' samples. The sequencing sample was made of peripheral blood mononuclear cells. CDR3 sequence: CAWRGGVGQPQHF. CDR3 nucleotide sequence: TGTGCCTGGAGAGGGGGGGTTGGTCAGCCCCAGCATTTT. Full variable domain (missing parts from reference TRBV30 and TRBJ1-5): SQTIHQWPATLVQPVGSPLSLECTVEGTSNPNLYWYRQAAGRGLQLLFYSVGIGQISSEVPQNLSASRPQDRQFILSSKKLLLSDSGFYLCAWRGGVGQPQHFGDGTRLSIL.